This T cell receptor (beta chain) was observed in a study of T cell responses to AZD1222 COVID-19 vaccine (dated by TCRdb to the early 2020s). Turning to the overall study: TCR sequencing covered more than 230 trial participants: 200 to 220 given two doses of AZD1222 and around 25 given two doses of MenACWY control vaccine. Trial participants were enrolled by age into subgroups of 18-55, 56-69 and 70-plus years, and approximately 150, 30 and 60 TCR-sequenced participants, respectively, were included in these subgroups.

Of note for this clone: Its antigen has not been determined. Base qualities are missing; no much larger clone stands one base away.

The sample's time point label, in plain terms: about 28 days (+/-7) after the second vaccine dose. AZD1222 recipients with second doses at about 4 weeks or about 12 weeks were pooled, because spike-specific TCR depth and breadth did not differ between schedules. Vaccinee samples came from UK trials COV001 and COV002, including a single-blind randomized controlled phase 2/3 trial of AZD1222 (ChAdOx1 nCoV-19) in healthy adults. For TCRbeta chain sequencing, PBMC samples from trial participants were taken at day 0 and at day 28 after the second dose. The paper as a whole reports these results and caveats: The whole spike protein was spanned by vaccine-associated CD4 TCRs, and dominant responses were seen in regions 160-218 and 743-854. Conclusions about previously exposed vaccinees are limited because only five to seven AZD1222 recipients were SARS-CoV-2 seropositive at baseline. Most participants were white British and females outnumbered males, and the authors suggested that clonal diversity may have been underestimated. Because no day 14 peak-response samples were available, repertoires were characterized only after the peak T cell response. The 56-69-year group was small, and its depth increase did not reach significance, likely because of low power. Epitopes outside the regions mutated in the B.1.351 and B.1.1.7 variants were reportedly recognized by nearly half of the unique spike-specific TCRs. Spike-specific TCR breadth and depth rose significantly after two AZD1222 doses compared with day 0 and with MenACWY recipients.

The CDR3 sequence holds 17 residues, the cysteine and phenylalanine included. The only DNA kept is the CDR3, 51 bases in frame from the first base. CDR1 and CDR2 were assigned from the germline V gene as SGHRS and YFSETQ. Relative to germline, V is missing 0 bases and J is missing 6 bases, with 10 bases of the junction outside any gene match. The CDR3 regions of human TCRbeta chains were analyzed by immunosequencing. The source study handled its data this way. Repertoire TCRs were matched against a reference library of SARS-CoV-2-specific TCRs generated with the MIRA antigen-specificity platform. Breadth was defined as the fraction of unique TCRs that were SARS-CoV-2-associated. Depth was defined as the fraction of total T cells that were SARS-CoV-2-associated. Using the MIRA data, each spike-specific TCR was assigned both to the spike region to which the TCR was reactive and to a CD4 or CD8 class. Log10-transformed breadth and depth values were compared by one-way ANOVA with Sidak's multiple comparisons tests. Sourced from immuneACCESS, this table was stored by TCRdb with only in-frame sequences that have V and J called. A share of the clones is absent; for the studies checked, an unresolved V gene accounts for under half, and the remainder has no known explanation. V, J and clone size are taken as reported in that table, and D and trimming were inferred from the DNA itself. This sample lists 90,000 to 150,000 clones; about nine tenths were detected once. 2.6% of the sample goes to the ten largest clones.

Here the chain combines TRBV5-1 and TRBJ2-2; TRBD1 aligns with 8 central bases. The receptor was isolated from an adult who received the AZD1222 COVID-19 vaccine. The sequencing here drew on peripheral blood, taken 28 days after the second AZD1222 dose. This receptor carries the CDR3 CASSLGRDRPRAGELFF. The nucleotides read TGCGCCAGCAGCTTGGGTCGGGACAGGCCCAGGGCCGGGGAGCTGTTTTTT.